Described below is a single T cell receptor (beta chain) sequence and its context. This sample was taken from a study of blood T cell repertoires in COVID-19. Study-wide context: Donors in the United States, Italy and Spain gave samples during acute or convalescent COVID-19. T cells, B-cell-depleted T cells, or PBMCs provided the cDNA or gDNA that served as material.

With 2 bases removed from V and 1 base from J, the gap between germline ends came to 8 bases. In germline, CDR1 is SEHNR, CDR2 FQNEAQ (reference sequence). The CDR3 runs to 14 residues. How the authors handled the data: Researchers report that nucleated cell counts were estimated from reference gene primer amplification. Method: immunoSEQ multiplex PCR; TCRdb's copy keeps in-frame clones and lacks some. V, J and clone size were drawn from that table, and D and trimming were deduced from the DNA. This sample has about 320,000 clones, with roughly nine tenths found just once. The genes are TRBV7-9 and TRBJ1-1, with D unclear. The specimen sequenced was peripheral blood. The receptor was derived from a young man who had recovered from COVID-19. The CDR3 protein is CASSLSTGNTEAFF. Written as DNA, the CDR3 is TGTGCCAGCAGCTTATCGACGGGGAACACTGAAGCTTTCTTT.